A selection of T cell receptor beta chains follows, all from one sample in a study of T-cell memory formation after mild COVID-19. TCRdb ran MiXCR on the 5' RACE reads and lists one entry per CDR3 protein. This table has roughly 600,000 distinct CDR3 sequences, about a sixth appearing once. The specimen sequenced was PBMCs or a T cell subset sorted from them (not recorded which). The origin of the receptors is an adult woman who had mild COVID-19 (a few samples of this study predate the infection). Cell type and time point are not known. Both conserved end residues are part of each CDR3. The order of the fields is clone size, CDR3 length, V gene, D gene, J gene, CDR3 DNA, CDR3 protein. A D gene is named only where the DNA matches it firmly. Clone sizes are given selectively: once, few, many, or a class where the clone is expanded.

clone_size: few; cdr3_length: 12; v_call: TRBV12-3/TRBV12-4; d_call: NA; j_call: TRBJ1-5; cdr3_nt: TGTGCCAGCAGCCATCCAGGGAAGCCCCAGCATTTT; cdr3_aa: CASSHPGKPQHF
clone_size: few; cdr3_length: 16; v_call: TRBV7-9; d_call: NA; j_call: TRBJ2-1; cdr3_nt: TGTGCCAGCAGCTTAGAGGGGTCGGGGGCCCTCCGAGAGCAGTTCTTC; cdr3_aa: CASSLEGSGALREQFF
clone_size: NA; cdr3_length: 17; v_call: TRBV12-3/TRBV12-4; d_call: TRBD2; j_call: TRBJ2-6; cdr3_nt: TGTGCCAGCAGTACTAGCGGGGGAGACTCTGGGGCCAACGTCCTGACTTTC; cdr3_aa: CASSTSGGDSGANVLTF
clone_size: NA; cdr3_length: 14; v_call: TRBV9; d_call: NA; j_call: TRBJ2-7; cdr3_nt: TGTGCCAGCAGCCAAGCTTGGGGCAGCTACGAGCAGTACTTC; cdr3_aa: CASSQAWGSYEQYF
clone_size: NA; cdr3_length: 16; v_call: TRBV25-1; d_call: NA; j_call: TRBJ2-3; cdr3_nt: TGTGCCAGCAGTCGTATCGGGAGAGGTCCCACAGATACGCAGTATTTT; cdr3_aa: CASSRIGRGPTDTQYF
clone_size: few; cdr3_length: 15; v_call: TRBV20-1; d_call: TRBD2; j_call: TRBJ2-5; cdr3_nt: TGCAGTGCTAGAGGTAGCGGGAGGGCCCTAAAGACCCAGTACTTC; cdr3_aa: CSARGSGRALKTQYF
clone_size: many; cdr3_length: 17; v_call: TRBV7-9; d_call: TRBD1; j_call: TRBJ2-7; cdr3_nt: TGTGCCAGCAGCTTTACAGGCCTGACAGGGGGCCTCTACGAGCAGTACTTC; cdr3_aa: CASSFTGLTGGLYEQYF
clone_size: NA; cdr3_length: 14; v_call: TRBV6-2/TRBV6-3; d_call: NA; j_call: TRBJ2-7; cdr3_nt: TGTGCCAGCAGTTACGACCTACAGGGTGGGGAGCAGTACTTC; cdr3_aa: CASSYDLQGGEQYF
clone_size: few; cdr3_length: 17; v_call: TRBV3-1; d_call: NA; j_call: TRBJ2-5; cdr3_nt: TGTGCCAGCAGCCACCTCGGACCCACCTCTCACGAAGAGACCCAGTACTTC; cdr3_aa: CASSHLGPTSHEETQYF
clone_size: few; cdr3_length: 15; v_call: TRBV7-3; d_call: NA; j_call: TRBJ1-1; cdr3_nt: TGTGCCAGCAGCCCCGCGAAAACCAGGGAAACTGAAGCTTTCTTT; cdr3_aa: CASSPAKTRETEAFF
clone_size: NA; cdr3_length: 14; v_call: TRBV12-3/TRBV12-4; d_call: NA; j_call: TRBJ2-7; cdr3_nt: TGTGCCAGCAGTTTAGAGTACAGAGGCTACGAGCAGTACTTC; cdr3_aa: CASSLEYRGYEQYF
clone_size: once; cdr3_length: 14; v_call: TRBV7-6; d_call: NA; j_call: TRBJ2-1; cdr3_nt: TGTGCCAGCAGCTTAGGGGGTGTGAGGGATGAGCAGTTCTTC; cdr3_aa: CASSLGGVRDEQFF
clone_size: few; cdr3_length: 15; v_call: TRBV11-2; d_call: TRBD2; j_call: TRBJ2-5; cdr3_nt: TGTGCCAGCAGCTTAGCCGGGGGGGTTATGGAGACCCAGTACTTC; cdr3_aa: CASSLAGGVMETQYF
clone_size: NA; cdr3_length: 11; v_call: TRBV29-1; d_call: NA; j_call: TRBJ2-7; cdr3_nt: TGCAGCGTTTTGAGAGGGGGCGAGCAGTACTTC; cdr3_aa: CSVLRGGEQYF
clone_size: few; cdr3_length: 13; v_call: TRBV5-1; d_call: NA; j_call: TRBJ2-7; cdr3_nt: TGCGCCAGCAGCTTGGTGTTGGGGGAGCAGCAGTACTTC; cdr3_aa: CASSLVLGEQQYF
clone_size: few; cdr3_length: 16; v_call: TRBV12-3/TRBV12-4; d_call: TRBD2; j_call: TRBJ2-2; cdr3_nt: TGTGCCAGCAGTTTACATGGTAGCGGGAGCACCGGGGAGCTGTTTTTT; cdr3_aa: CASSLHGSGSTGELFF
clone_size: few; cdr3_length: 12; v_call: TRBV5-1; d_call: NA; j_call: TRBJ2-3; cdr3_nt: TGCGCCAGCAGCGAACAATTAGATACGCAGTATTTT; cdr3_aa: CASSEQLDTQYF
clone_size: NA; cdr3_length: 16; v_call: TRBV4-2; d_call: TRBD1; j_call: TRBJ2-7; cdr3_nt: TGTGCCAGCAGCCAAGAGAGGGGGCCTTTCAGCTACGAGCAGTACTTC; cdr3_aa: CASSQERGPFSYEQYF
clone_size: NA; cdr3_length: 13; v_call: TRBV9; d_call: NA; j_call: TRBJ1-1; cdr3_nt: TGTGCCAGCAGCGTCCGGTTAGGCACTGAAGCTTTCTTT; cdr3_aa: CASSVRLGTEAFF
clone_size: NA; cdr3_length: 17; v_call: TRBV6-5; d_call: TRBD2; j_call: TRBJ2-5; cdr3_nt: TGTGCCAGCAGTTACAGGTCGACTAGCGGGGGAAAAGAGACCCAGTACTTC; cdr3_aa: CASSYRSTSGGKETQYF
clone_size: few; cdr3_length: 18; v_call: TRBV24-1; d_call: TRBD1; j_call: TRBJ2-3; cdr3_nt: TGTGCCACCAGTGCGGTTATGGACAGGCCCGGAACCACAGATACGCAGTATTTT; cdr3_aa: CATSAVMDRPGTTDTQYF
clone_size: NA; cdr3_length: 13; v_call: TRBV20-1; d_call: NA; j_call: TRBJ1-2; cdr3_nt: TGCAGTGCTGGTCCCCTAGCTAACTATGGCTACACCTTC; cdr3_aa: CSAGPLANYGYTF
clone_size: NA; cdr3_length: 14; v_call: TRBV5-1; d_call: TRBD1; j_call: TRBJ1-6; cdr3_nt: TGCGCCAGCAGCAACAACGGACAGGATTCACCCCTCCACTTT; cdr3_aa: CASSNNGQDSPLHF
clone_size: NA; cdr3_length: 17; v_call: TRBV4-2; d_call: TRBD2; j_call: TRBJ2-1; cdr3_nt: TGTGCCAGCAGCCAAGACTGGACTAGCGGGATCGACAATGAGCAGTTCTTC; cdr3_aa: CASSQDWTSGIDNEQFF
clone_size: few; cdr3_length: 13; v_call: TRBV29-1; d_call: NA; j_call: TRBJ1-4; cdr3_nt: TGCAGCGCTGGGCCCTCCCACAGGAGAAAACTGTTTTTT; cdr3_aa: CSAGPSHRRKLFF
clone_size: many; cdr3_length: 14; v_call: TRBV4-3; d_call: NA; j_call: TRBJ1-6; cdr3_nt: TGCGCCAGCAGCCAAGCCAGGGGTAATTCACCCCTCCACTTT; cdr3_aa: CASSQARGNSPLHF
clone_size: few; cdr3_length: 15; v_call: TRBV12-3/TRBV12-4; d_call: TRBD1; j_call: TRBJ1-1; cdr3_nt: TGTGCCAGCAGTTCAACCGGGACAGAGAACACTGAAGCTTTCTTT; cdr3_aa: CASSSTGTENTEAFF
clone_size: NA; cdr3_length: 14; v_call: TRBV12-3/TRBV12-4; d_call: NA; j_call: TRBJ2-1; cdr3_nt: TGTGCCAGCAGTTCAGACAGCGAGGTGGGTGAGCAGTTCTTC; cdr3_aa: CASSSDSEVGEQFF
clone_size: few; cdr3_length: 15; v_call: TRBV5-6; d_call: TRBD2; j_call: TRBJ2-7; cdr3_nt: TGTGCCAGCAGCGCACTAGCGGGAAAAAGCTACGAGCAGTACTTC; cdr3_aa: CASSALAGKSYEQYF
clone_size: NA; cdr3_length: 13; v_call: TRBV10-3; d_call: NA; j_call: TRBJ2-7; cdr3_nt: TGTGCCATCAGTGAGCCGGGGGCAGGGGAGCAGTACTTC; cdr3_aa: CAISEPGAGEQYF
clone_size: NA; cdr3_length: 14; v_call: TRBV7-2; d_call: NA; j_call: TRBJ1-1; cdr3_nt: TGTGCCAGCAGCTCCCTTGGGTTTGGGACTGAAGCTTTCTTT; cdr3_aa: CASSSLGFGTEAFF
clone_size: few; cdr3_length: 14; v_call: TRBV6-8; d_call: NA; j_call: TRBJ2-5; cdr3_nt: TGTGCCAGCAGTTACATGACCCCGCGGGAGACCCAGTACTTC; cdr3_aa: CASSYMTPRETQYF
clone_size: NA; cdr3_length: 18; v_call: TRBV7-2; d_call: NA; j_call: TRBJ2-4; cdr3_nt: TGTGCCAGCAGCTTAGCGAGTCCTTCCGGGGTAGCCAAAAACATTCAGTACTTC; cdr3_aa: CASSLASPSGVAKNIQYF
clone_size: few; cdr3_length: 18; v_call: TRBV7-3; d_call: TRBD2; j_call: TRBJ2-1; cdr3_nt: TGTGCCAGCAGCTTCCCCCCTTCCGGGACTAGCGGCTACAATGAGCAGTTCTTC; cdr3_aa: CASSFPPSGTSGYNEQFF
clone_size: many; cdr3_length: 13; v_call: TRBV5-1; d_call: NA; j_call: TRBJ1-5; cdr3_nt: TGTGCCAGCAGCTTGGGGCCCGATCAGCCCCAGCATTTT; cdr3_aa: CASSLGPDQPQHF
clone_size: few; cdr3_length: 16; v_call: TRBV3-1; d_call: NA; j_call: TRBJ2-7; cdr3_nt: TGTGCCAGCAGCCGGCAGATAGCGTCCCATACCTACGAGCAGTACTTC; cdr3_aa: CASSRQIASHTYEQYF
clone_size: NA; cdr3_length: 14; v_call: TRBV5-1; d_call: NA; j_call: TRBJ1-3; cdr3_nt: TGCGCCAGCAGCATGCTCGCAGAAGGAAACACCATATATTTT; cdr3_aa: CASSMLAEGNTIYF
clone_size: NA; cdr3_length: 15; v_call: TRBV30; d_call: TRBD1; j_call: TRBJ2-7; cdr3_nt: TGTGCCTGGAGGCCAAGGACAGGAGTCACCTACGAGCAGTACTTC; cdr3_aa: CAWRPRTGVTYEQYF
clone_size: few; cdr3_length: 15; v_call: TRBV2; d_call: NA; j_call: TRBJ2-7; cdr3_nt: TGTGCCAGCAGTGAATATGGGGCAGGGCTCTACGAGCAGTACTTC; cdr3_aa: CASSEYGAGLYEQYF
clone_size: few; cdr3_length: 16; v_call: TRBV9; d_call: TRBD1; j_call: TRBJ2-1; cdr3_nt: TGTGCCAGCAGCTTAAACCTGGGACAGGACTACAATGAGCAGTTCTTC; cdr3_aa: CASSLNLGQDYNEQFF
clone_size: few; cdr3_length: 15; v_call: TRBV4-1; d_call: TRBD1; j_call: TRBJ1-2; cdr3_nt: TGCGCCAGCAGCCACCCCACACAGGGGGCGTATGGCTACACCTTC; cdr3_aa: CASSHPTQGAYGYTF
clone_size: NA; cdr3_length: 15; v_call: TRBV28; d_call: NA; j_call: TRBJ2-3; cdr3_nt: TGTGCCAGCAGTTTAAACGGGGGCTACACAGATACGCAGTATTTT; cdr3_aa: CASSLNGGYTDTQYF
clone_size: once; cdr3_length: 16; v_call: TRBV19; d_call: NA; j_call: TRBJ2-3; cdr3_nt: TGTGCCAGTAGTAAAGTTGCAGGGGCTAGCACAGATACGCAGTATTTT; cdr3_aa: CASSKVAGASTDTQYF
clone_size: NA; cdr3_length: 14; v_call: TRBV15; d_call: NA; j_call: TRBJ2-3; cdr3_nt: TGTGCCACCAGCAGAGTGGAAGTAGGTGATACGCAGTATTTT; cdr3_aa: CATSRVEVGDTQYF
clone_size: NA; cdr3_length: 17; v_call: TRBV29-1; d_call: TRBD2; j_call: TRBJ2-1; cdr3_nt: TGCAGCGCCGAACTAGCGGGAGACCAGTTTGGTTACAATGAGCAGTTCTTC; cdr3_aa: CSAELAGDQFGYNEQFF
clone_size: few; cdr3_length: 14; v_call: TRBV7-9; d_call: TRBD2; j_call: TRBJ2-5; cdr3_nt: TGTGCCAGCAGCCTCTCCCTAGCGGAAGAGACCCAGTACTTC; cdr3_aa: CASSLSLAEETQYF
clone_size: NA; cdr3_length: 12; v_call: TRBV20-1; d_call: NA; j_call: TRBJ2-5; cdr3_nt: TGCAGTGCTAGACTGGGGATAGGGACCCAGTACTTC; cdr3_aa: CSARLGIGTQYF
clone_size: NA; cdr3_length: 15; v_call: TRBV7-9; d_call: NA; j_call: TRBJ2-5; cdr3_nt: TGTGCCAGCAGCATCCCACAGGGTACTGGTGAGACCCAGTACTTC; cdr3_aa: CASSIPQGTGETQYF
clone_size: few; cdr3_length: 16; v_call: TRBV2; d_call: NA; j_call: TRBJ2-1; cdr3_nt: TGTGCCAGCAGTCGAAATATAGCGTCCTCCTACAATGAGCAGTTCTTC; cdr3_aa: CASSRNIASSYNEQFF
clone_size: NA; cdr3_length: 15; v_call: TRBV20-1; d_call: TRBD2; j_call: TRBJ2-1; cdr3_nt: TGCAGTGGTGCCGCCCCCGGGACTAGTGGGTATGAGCAGTTCTTC; cdr3_aa: CSGAAPGTSGYEQFF
clone_size: many; cdr3_length: 14; v_call: TRBV20-1; d_call: NA; j_call: TRBJ1-2; cdr3_nt: TGCAGTGCTCGACCATACCAGGGGTCCTATGGCTACACCTTC; cdr3_aa: CSARPYQGSYGYTF
clone_size: few; cdr3_length: 16; v_call: TRBV20-1; d_call: TRBD1; j_call: TRBJ2-5; cdr3_nt: TGCAGTGCTAGAATTACGGGACAGACGTTCCAAGAGACCCAGTACTTC; cdr3_aa: CSARITGQTFQETQYF
clone_size: NA; cdr3_length: 15; v_call: TRBV7-6; d_call: TRBD2; j_call: TRBJ2-5; cdr3_nt: TGTGCCAGCACTCAAGGTGGCGGGGGGGCGAAGACCCAGTACTTC; cdr3_aa: CASTQGGGGAKTQYF
clone_size: few; cdr3_length: 15; v_call: TRBV6-5; d_call: TRBD2; j_call: TRBJ2-2; cdr3_nt: TGTGCCAGCAGCATCGGGGGGGCCGGTGACGGGGAGCTGTTTTTT; cdr3_aa: CASSIGGAGDGELFF
clone_size: few; cdr3_length: 15; v_call: TRBV27; d_call: TRBD2; j_call: TRBJ2-7; cdr3_nt: TGTGCCAGCACTAGCAGTAGCGGGTTGATCTACGAGCAGTACTTC; cdr3_aa: CASTSSSGLIYEQYF
clone_size: NA; cdr3_length: 16; v_call: TRBV6-5; d_call: TRBD1; j_call: TRBJ1-1; cdr3_nt: TGTGCCAGCAGGACCGGGACAGGGGGCCCGAACACTGAAGCTTTCTTT; cdr3_aa: CASRTGTGGPNTEAFF
clone_size: NA; cdr3_length: 14; v_call: TRBV6-5; d_call: NA; j_call: TRBJ1-3; cdr3_nt: TGTGCCAGCAGTTACGCAGGGGTTGAAAACACCATATATTTT; cdr3_aa: CASSYAGVENTIYF
clone_size: NA; cdr3_length: 16; v_call: TRBV7-3; d_call: TRBD1; j_call: TRBJ2-1; cdr3_nt: TGTGCCAGCAGCTCGCGCGCAGGGGGTGGGTTTAATGAGCAGTTCTTC; cdr3_aa: CASSSRAGGGFNEQFF
clone_size: NA; cdr3_length: 13; v_call: TRBV24-1; d_call: NA; j_call: TRBJ2-1; cdr3_nt: TGTGCCACCGGGCCGGAAAATCCAAATGAGCAGTTCTTC; cdr3_aa: CATGPENPNEQFF